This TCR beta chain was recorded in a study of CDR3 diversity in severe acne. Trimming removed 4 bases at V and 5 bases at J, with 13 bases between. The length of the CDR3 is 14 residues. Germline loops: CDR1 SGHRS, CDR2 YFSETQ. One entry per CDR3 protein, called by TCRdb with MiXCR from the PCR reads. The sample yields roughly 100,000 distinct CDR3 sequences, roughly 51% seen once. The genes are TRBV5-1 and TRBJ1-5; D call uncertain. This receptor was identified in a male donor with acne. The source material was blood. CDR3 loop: CASSQDLFHQPQHF. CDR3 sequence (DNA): TGCGCCAGCAGCCAAGATCTGTTCCATCAGCCCCAGCATTTT. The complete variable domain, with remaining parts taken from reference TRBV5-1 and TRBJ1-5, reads KAGVTQTPRYLIKTRGQQVTLSCSPISGHRSVSWYQQTPGQGLQFLFEYFSETQRNKGNFPGRFSGRQFSNSRSEMNVSTLELGDSALYLCASSQDLFHQPQHFGDGTRLSIL.